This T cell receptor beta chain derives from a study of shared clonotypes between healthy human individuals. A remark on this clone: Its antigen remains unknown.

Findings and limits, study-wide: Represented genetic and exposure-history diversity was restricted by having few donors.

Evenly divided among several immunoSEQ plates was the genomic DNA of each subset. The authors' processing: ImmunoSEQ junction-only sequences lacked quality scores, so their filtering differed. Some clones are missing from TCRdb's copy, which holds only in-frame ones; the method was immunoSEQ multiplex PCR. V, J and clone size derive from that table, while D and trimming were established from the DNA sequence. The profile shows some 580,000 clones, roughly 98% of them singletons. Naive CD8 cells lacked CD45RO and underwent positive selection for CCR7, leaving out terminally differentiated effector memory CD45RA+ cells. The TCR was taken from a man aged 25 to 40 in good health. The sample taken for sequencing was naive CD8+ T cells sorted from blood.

The CDR3 protein is CSARYAGHRDRSPGGYEQYF. CDR3 coding DNA: TGCAGCGCTAGGTATGCGGGGCACAGGGATAGGAGCCCGGGTGGCTACGAGCAGTACTTC. The chain joins TRBV29-1 to TRBJ2-7; perhaps D is TRBD1 or TRBD2 (6 bases each). Germline assignment: CDR1 SQVTM and CDR2 ANQGSEA. The CDR3 spans 20 residues. V lost 7 bases to trimming and J lost 3 bases, with 37 bases between them.